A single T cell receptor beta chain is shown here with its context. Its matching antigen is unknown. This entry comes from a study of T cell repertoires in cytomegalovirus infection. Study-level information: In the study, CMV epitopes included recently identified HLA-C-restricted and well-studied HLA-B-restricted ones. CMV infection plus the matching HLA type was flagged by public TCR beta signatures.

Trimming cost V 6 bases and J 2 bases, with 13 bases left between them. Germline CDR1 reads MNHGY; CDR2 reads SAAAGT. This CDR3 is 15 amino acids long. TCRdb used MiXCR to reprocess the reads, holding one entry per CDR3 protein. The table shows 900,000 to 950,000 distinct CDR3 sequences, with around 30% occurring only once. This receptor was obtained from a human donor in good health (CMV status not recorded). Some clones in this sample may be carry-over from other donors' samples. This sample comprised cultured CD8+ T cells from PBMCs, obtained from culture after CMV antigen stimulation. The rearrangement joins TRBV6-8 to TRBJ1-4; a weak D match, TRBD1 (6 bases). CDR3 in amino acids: CASRPGAWTNEKLFF. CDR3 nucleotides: TGTGCCAGCAGACCGGGGGCGTGGACTAATGAAAAACTGTTTTTT.